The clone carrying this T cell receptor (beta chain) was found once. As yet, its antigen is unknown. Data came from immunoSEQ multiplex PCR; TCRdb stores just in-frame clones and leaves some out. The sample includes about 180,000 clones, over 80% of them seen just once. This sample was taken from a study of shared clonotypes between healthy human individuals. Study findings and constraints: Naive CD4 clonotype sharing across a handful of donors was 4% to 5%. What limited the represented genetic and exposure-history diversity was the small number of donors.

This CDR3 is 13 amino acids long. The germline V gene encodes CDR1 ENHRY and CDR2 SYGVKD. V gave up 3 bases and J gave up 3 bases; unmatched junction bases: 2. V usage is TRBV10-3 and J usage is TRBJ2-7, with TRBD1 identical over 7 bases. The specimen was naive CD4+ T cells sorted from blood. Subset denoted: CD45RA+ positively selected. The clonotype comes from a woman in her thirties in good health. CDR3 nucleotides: TGTGCCATCAGTGAATACAGGGGCTACGAGCAGTACTTC. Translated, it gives CAISEYRGYEQYF.